The T cell receptor beta chain described here comes from a study of blood T cell repertoires in COVID-19. In the study overall: Specimens from acute and convalescent COVID-19 originated in the United States, Italy and Spain. Sources were T cells, B-cell-depleted T cells, or PBMCs; the material itself was cDNA or gDNA.

Trimming took 5 bases from V and 8 from J; bases not matched to a gene: 5. CDR1 and CDR2 from the germline V gene are SGHAT and FQNNGV. This CDR3 has 12 amino acids. This clone was picked up one time. Original handling: From reference gene primer amplification, estimates of nucleated cell counts were derived. Clones were sequenced by immunoSEQ multiplex PCR, and TCRdb holds only the in-frame ones, with some missing. V, J and clone size are taken as reported in that table, and D and trimming were inferred from the DNA itself. This table has about 260,000 clones, around 84% appearing once. The genes are TRBV11-2 and TRBJ1-1; 7 nucleotides agree with TRBD1. Sequenced: PBMCs or T cells enriched from blood (not recorded which). The clonotype originates from a young man with acute COVID-19. The CDR3 coding sequence is TGTGCCAGCAGCATACAGGGGACCGAAGCTTTCTTT. It is translated as CASSIQGTEAFF.